Sequencing of this TCR beta chain was carried out in a study of T cell repertoires in cytomegalovirus infection. Findings and caveats of the study: Of the TCR beta families, the public ones yielded a cumulative frequency that identified carriers of CMV plus the relevant HLA.

The table lists this clonotype with many counts. Its antigen is still unknown. MiXCR, run by TCRdb on the reads, gives a single entry per CDR3 protein. The sample shows under 200,000 distinct CDR3 sequences, 9.5% of them seen only once. The sequence was collected from a human donor in good health (CMV status not recorded). Some clones in this sample may be carry-over from other donors' samples. Source material: PBMCs.

The CDR3 DNA is TGTGCCAGCAGTGAATGGACGGCAACTAATGAAAAACTGTTTTTT. Amino acid sequence: CASSEWTATNEKLFF. The J gene is TRBJ1-4, the V gene TRBV25-1; no clear D gene. Germline-derived CDR1 and CDR2 are MGHDK and SYGVNS. The CDR3 totals 15 residues. V was shortened by 1 base and J by 0 bases, with 6 bases between the two germline ends.